Shown below are 31 T cell receptor beta chains from a single sample sequenced in a study of T cells in Graves' hyperthyroidism and ophthalmopathy. Researchers amplified the TCR beta CDR3 regions from RNA transcripts. Carried out on the TCR CDR3, a first-round RT-PCR used the HTBI primer set. TCRdb reanalysed the multiplex PCR reads using MiXCR and keeps one entry per CDR3 protein. Of 500,000 to 650,000 distinct CDR3 sequences in the sample, around 13% were seen once. Sequenced: blood. The receptors shown here come from a woman aged 40 to 49 with Graves' hyperthyroidism.

The table lists this clonotype with a few counts. The CDR3 coding sequence is TGTGCCAGCAGCCTGTCTACGGGTGAGCAGTTCTTC. Protein product: CASSLSTGEQFF. This chain links TRBV7-9 with TRBJ2-1; D not certain. V gave up 5 bases and J gave up 9 bases, with 11 bases separating them. CDR1 and CDR2 (germline): SEHNR, FQNEAQ (reference sequence). The CDR3 runs 12 residues. The full variable domain, with the rest looked up from reference TRBV7-9 and TRBJ2-1, is DTGVSQNPRHKITKRGQNVTFRCDPISEHNRLYWYRQTLGQGPEFLTYFQNEAQLEKSRLLSDRFSAERPKGSFSTLEIQRTEQGDSAMYLCASSLSTGEQFFGPGTRLTVL.

This chain joins TRBV29-1 and TRBJ2-7; 7 positions agree with TRBD1. This CDR3 contains 14 residues. Trimming cost V 4 bases and J 7 bases; bases outside gene matches: 13. The germline V gene encodes CDR1 SQVTM and CDR2 ANQGSEA. The CDR3 nucleotides read TGCAGCGTTGGTCTGGGAGACAGGGTTGGAGAGCAGTACTTC. Its protein product is CSVGLGDRVGEQYF.

This clonotype was detected ten times or more. The V call is TRBV5-5, the J call TRBJ2-7; 12 bases align to TRBD2. With V trimmed by 4 bases and J by 7 bases, 9 bases remained unmatched. The germline gives CDR1 SGHKS, CDR2 YYEKEE (reference sequence). The CDR3 is made up of 15 amino acids. The CDR3 region has the DNA TGTGCCAGCAGCCATCGACTAGCGGGAGCAGGGGAGCAGTACTTC. Translating gives CASSHRLAGAGEQYF.

This chain joins TRBV5-1 and TRBJ2-3; either TRBD1 or TRBD2 may supply D (5 bases each). The ends were cut back, 6 bases at V and 4 bases at J, with 18 bases in the middle. CDR3 length: 15 residues. CDR1 and CDR2 from the germline V gene are SGHRS and YFSETQ. CDR3 amino acids: CASTPAGSEADTQYF. In DNA form, the CDR3 reads TGCGCCAGCACCCCCGCAGGGTCGGAGGCAGATACGCAGTATTTT.

This clonotype showed up just a few times. V usage is TRBV6-2 or TRBV6-3 and J usage is TRBJ2-3; 12 bases align to TRBD2. The CDR3 runs to 19 residues. Per germline, CDR1 MNHEY and CDR2 SVGEGT. V trimming: 2 bases; J trimming: 4 bases; junction bases outside the gene matches: 13. The CDR3 sequence: CASSYPRKTSGSFADTQYF. In DNA, the CDR3 is TGTGCCAGCAGTTACCCCAGGAAGACTAGCGGGAGTTTCGCAGATACGCAGTATTTT.

This clonotype has at least ten counts. The chain has TRBV19 and TRBJ1-1; D not resolved. This CDR3 has 14 residues. Germline V CDR1 and CDR2: LNHDA, SQIVND (reference sequence). V lost 3 bases and J lost 8, with 16 bases in between. CDR3 residues: CASSIMTSPREAFF. In DNA, the CDR3 is TGTGCCAGTAGTATTATGACAAGCCCACGGGAAGCTTTCTTT.

This clonotype was detected many times. The chain has TRBV28 and TRBJ2-7; D is unresolved. CDR1 and CDR2 (germline): MDHEN, SYDVKM. This CDR3 spans 13 amino acids. V gave up 6 bases and J gave up 2 bases, with 11 bases separating them. The CDR3 is CASSHPRAYEQYF. As DNA, the CDR3 is TGTGCCAGCAGCCACCCCCGGGCCTACGAGCAGTACTTC.

This clonotype has ten or more counts. The chain is built from TRBV5-1 and TRBJ2-5; D is ambiguous. CDR3 length: 15 amino acids. V gave up 2 bases and J gave up 4 bases, with 15 bases separating them. Germline V gene data show CDR1 as SGHRS and CDR2 as YFSETQ. CDR3 nucleotides: TGCGCCAGCAGCTTTGGTTCGGCCTCCAGAGAGACCCAGTACTTC. This codes for CASSFGSASRETQYF.

This clonotype was detected ten times or more. The CDR3 here is CASSLGQGFPETQYF. CDR3 DNA sequence: TGTGCCAGCAGCTTGGGGCAGGGTTTCCCAGAGACCCAGTACTTC. The genes are TRBV7-9 and TRBJ2-5; D possibly corresponds to TRBD1 (5 bases). V shed 3 bases and J shed 4 bases, with 15 bases lying between them. CDR3 length equals 15 residues. Germline lookup yields CDR1 SEHNR and CDR2 FQNEAQ (reference sequence).

V gene TRBV7-3 combines with J gene TRBJ2-5, with a weak D call TRBD2 (6 bases). V was clipped by 6 bases and J by 3 bases, with 17 bases between them. The germline CDR1 and CDR2 sequences are SGHTA and FQGTGA. There are 15 residues in the CDR3. CDR3 region: CASSLTGEVKETQYF. CDR3 DNA sequence: TGTGCCAGCAGTCTCACGGGAGAAGTCAAAGAGACCCAGTACTTC.

This clonotype occurred a few times. The chain links TRBV4-1 to TRBJ2-3; no reliable D call. The ends were cut back, 0 bases at V and 1 base at J, with 5 bases in the middle. CDR3 size: 14 residues. The V gene's germline CDR1 is MGHRA and CDR2 YSYEKL. The CDR3 nucleotides read TGCGCCAGCAGCCAAGAGAGAGGCACAGATACGCAGTATTTT. It yields the protein CASSQERGTDTQYF.

This clonotype was seen a few times. The chain has TRBV12-3 or TRBV12-4 and TRBJ2-1; 9 bases agree with TRBD2. The CDR3 contains 20 residues. With 2 bases clipped from V and 0 bases from J, the junction kept 14 bases outside the gene matches. The CDR3 nucleotides read TGTGCCAGCAGTTTAATTCGTCTAGCGGGGCCGGGGAGCTCCTACAATGAGCAGTTCTTC. Translated: CASSLIRLAGPGSSYNEQFF.

On this clonotype itself: A read error is likely here: a far larger clone is one base away. The chain uses TRBV28 and TRBJ1-3, with D uncertain. This CDR3 spans 12 amino acids. Germline values: CDR1 MDHEN, CDR2 SYDVKM. The chain's CDR3 is CASSLVGNTTYF. In DNA, the CDR3 is TGTGCCAGCAGTTTAGTGGGGAACACCACATATTTT.

This clonotype was seen many times. The chain couples TRBV5-1 to TRBJ2-1; 11 bases align to TRBD2. The CDR3 runs to 15 residues. The V segment lost 4 bases and the J segment 10 bases; nucleotides outside the gene matches: 10. The germline gives CDR1 SGHRS, CDR2 YFSETQ. The CDR3 spells CASSTGTSGPREQFF. CDR3 nucleotide sequence: TGCGCCAGCAGCACCGGGACTAGCGGCCCGAGGGAGCAGTTCTTC. Looking up the rest from reference TRBV5-1 and TRBJ2-1 gives the full variable domain: KAGVTQTPRYLIKTRGQQVTLSCSPISGHRSVSWYQQTPGQGLQFLFEYFSETQRNKGNFPGRFSGRQFSNSRSEMNVSTLELGDSALYLCASSTGTSGPREQFFGPGTRLTVL.

This clonotype has at least ten counts. The rearrangement joins TRBV27 to TRBJ2-1; D perhaps matches TRBD2 (7 bases). V was pared by 7 bases and J by 5 bases, with 18 bases between. From germline, CDR1 is MNHEY and CDR2 SMNVEV (reference sequence). The length of the CDR3 is 15 residues. This CDR3 reads CASNTRGGANNEQFF. In DNA form, the CDR3 reads TGTGCCAGCAATACCCGCGGGGGCGCCAACAATGAGCAGTTCTTC.

This clonotype was seen at least ten times. This chain joins TRBV12-3 or TRBV12-4 and TRBJ2-2, with a tentative D call TRBD1 (6 bases). V lost 5 bases and J 5 bases, leaving 15 bases between the germline ends. The CDR3 is 15 amino acids. CDR3 region: CASSVPGQTTGELFF. The CDR3 DNA reads as TGTGCCAGCAGTGTCCCGGGACAAACAACCGGGGAGCTGTTTTTT.

The gene calls are TRBV7-2 and TRBJ2-5, with 12 bases identical to TRBD2. J lost 5 bases, V lost 1 base, and 5 bases had no gene match. Germline V gives CDR1 SGHTA, CDR2 FQGNSA. This CDR3 region has 16 residues. The CDR3 protein is CASSLGLAGGMETQYF. The DNA for the CDR3 is TGTGCCAGCAGCTTAGGCCTAGCGGGAGGGATGGAGACCCAGTACTTC.

The V call is TRBV19, the J call TRBJ1-5; D is undetermined. The CDR3 spans 15 residues. The germline gives CDR1 LNHDA, CDR2 SQIVND (reference sequence). Trimming cost V 7 bases and J 1 base, with 14 bases left between them. The CDR3 spells CASNPWQASNQPQHF. CDR3 in DNA: TGTGCCAGTAACCCGTGGCAGGCCAGCAATCAGCCCCAGCATTTT.

Ten or more counts support this clonotype. This chain connects TRBV20-1 to TRBJ1-6, with D unclear. Germline V gene lookup returns CDR1 DFQATT and CDR2 SNEGSKA (reference sequence). V was clipped by 0 bases and J by 7 bases, with 16 bases between them. The CDR3 has 16 amino acids. CDR3 sequence reads: CSARDPLGTNNSPLHF. CDR3 DNA: TGCAGTGCTAGAGATCCTCTGGGCACCAACAATTCACCCCTCCACTTT.

Only a few counts were recorded for this clonotype. The chain has TRBV12-3 or TRBV12-4 and TRBJ1-1; 8 bases agree with TRBD1. V trimming: 5 bases; J trimming: 4 bases; junction bases outside the gene matches: 6. The CDR3 contains 14 residues. The CDR3 loop is CASSPTGGTTEAFF. CDR3 DNA sequence: TGTGCCAGCAGTCCCACAGGGGGGACCACTGAAGCTTTCTTT.

This clonotype was observed at least ten times. The chain recombines TRBV2 with TRBJ2-1, with 11 bases identical to TRBD2. V lost 3 bases to trimming and J lost 5 bases; unmatched junction nucleotides: 0. CDR1 and CDR2 (germline): SNHLY, FYNNEI. CDR3 length: 14 residues. In DNA, the CDR3 is TGTGCCAGCAGTGAGACTAGCGGGAACAATGAGCAGTTCTTC. Translated: CASSETSGNNEQFF.

The chain joins TRBV12-3 or TRBV12-4 to TRBJ1-4, with TRBD1 as a possible D gene (5 bases). Trimming removed 2 bases at V and 8 bases at J, with 18 bases between. The CDR3 consists of 16 residues. The CDR3 here is CASSLNWGPRGEKLFF. The DNA of the CDR3 is TGTGCCAGCAGTTTAAATTGGGGTCCACGGGGGGAAAAACTGTTTTTT.

This clonotype was seen many times. This chain joins TRBV28 and TRBJ1-2, with 9 bases matching TRBD1. The CDR3 extends over 16 amino acids. Germline V gene data show CDR1 as MDHEN and CDR2 as SYDVKM. V was pared by 5 bases and J by 3 bases, with 10 bases of the junction left unmatched. CDR3 in DNA: TGTGCCAGCAGTACAACAGGGGGCTTGGGGTACTATGGCTACACCTTC. Its translation: CASSTTGGLGYYGYTF.

V usage is TRBV5-1 and J usage is TRBJ2-1; 7 nucleotides agree with TRBD2. Germline loops: CDR1 SGHRS, CDR2 YFSETQ. The length of the CDR3 is 12 residues. The junction had 5 bases not matched to a gene; V was cut back by 4 bases and J by 10 bases. The CDR3 loop is CASSVGGFEQFF. The CDR3 DNA follows: TGCGCCAGCAGCGTCGGGGGGTTCGAGCAGTTCTTC.

This clonotype was counted at least ten times. This chain joins TRBV20-1 and TRBJ2-1; possibly TRBD2 for D (7 bases). Trimming stripped 6 bases from V and 5 bases from J, with 20 bases between. The length of the CDR3 is 15 residues. Germline V gives CDR1 DFQATT, CDR2 SNEGSKA (reference sequence). The CDR3 spells CSAVPGASGNNEQFF. For the CDR3, the DNA is TGCAGTGCAGTACCGGGGGCTAGCGGCAACAATGAGCAGTTCTTC.

The chain carries TRBV15 and TRBJ2-3; weak D call: TRBD1 (6 bases). Germline CDR1 and CDR2: LNHNV and YYDKDF (reference sequence). The CDR3 length is 14 residues. Deletions cut 5 bases from V and 1 base from J, with 10 bases between. Here the CDR3 reads CATSSSGGTDTQYF. The DNA for the CDR3 is TGTGCCACCAGCTCGTCAGGGGGCACAGATACGCAGTATTTT.

This clonotype has at least ten counts. This chain links TRBV29-1 with TRBJ2-2; 7 bases agree with TRBD1. V was pared by 4 bases and J by 7 bases, with 6 bases of the junction left unmatched. The germline CDR1 and CDR2 sequences are SQVTM and ANQGSEA. CDR3 size: 13 residues. Here the CDR3 DNA reads TGCAGCGTTGGCGACAGGGCGGTCGGGGAGCTGTTTTTT. It is translated as CSVGDRAVGELFF.

This clonotype showed up many times. The chain couples TRBV24-1 to TRBJ2-3; 13 positions match TRBD2. There are 15 residues in the CDR3. After removal of 9 bases from V and 5 bases from J, the junction contained 7 bases not matched to a gene. Germline lookup yields CDR1 KGHDR and CDR2 SFDVKD. The CDR3 is CATSGLAGVKDTQYF. Here the CDR3 DNA reads TGTGCCACCTCAGGACTAGCGGGAGTGAAAGATACGCAGTATTTT.

This clonotype has a single count. The chain has TRBV5-5 and TRBJ1-4, with D maybe TRBD1 (5 bases). Deletions cut 4 bases from V and 8 bases from J, with 24 bases between. Germline CDR1 reads SGHKS; CDR2 reads YYEKEE (reference sequence). The CDR3 is 17 amino acids. The CDR3 is CASSPRRGTEVSEKLFF. The DNA of the CDR3 is TGTGCCAGCAGCCCGAGGAGGGGAACAGAGGTCTCGGAAAAACTGTTTTTT.

Many counts were recorded for this clonotype. The V call is TRBV7-8, the J call TRBJ1-2; 7 bases align to TRBD1. CDR1 and CDR2 from the germline V gene are SGHVS and FQNEAQ. The CDR3 totals 15 residues. With 0 bases clipped from V and 2 bases from J, the junction kept 3 bases outside the gene matches. The CDR3 DNA sequence: TGTGCCAGCAGCTTAGCTGGGACAGAAAACTATGGCTACACCTTC. Translating gives CASSLAGTENYGYTF.

This clonotype has more than one count but fewer than ten. The chain combines TRBV29-1 with TRBJ1-1; D gene ambiguous. The germline CDR1 and CDR2 sequences are SQVTM and ANQGSEA. This CDR3 spans 14 amino acids. Deletions cut 4 bases from V and 2 bases from J, with 14 bases between. The CDR3 DNA is TGCAGCGTTGGCAGTCCACTTTTTAACACTGAAGCTTTCTTT. Its protein is CSVGSPLFNTEAFF.